Reported below is one TCR beta chain. Its antigen is currently unknown. After removal of 3 bases from V and 7 bases from J, the junction contained 13 bases not matched to a gene. Germline lookup yields CDR1 SGHAT and CDR2 FQNNGV. The CDR3 runs 17 residues. This entry is derived from a study of vaccination effects on CD4 cells after COVID-19. The table came from immunoSEQ multiplex PCR; TCRdb's copy has only in-frame clones and leaves some out. Here the sample spans over 30,000 clones, more than 60% being singletons. Using viral peptide pools, the ViraFEST assay grew out antigen-specific CD4+ T cells prior to sequencing. The authors isolated CD4+ T cells after more than eight days of culture. Absence of prior SARS-CoV-2 infection characterized the vaccine recipients, who showed negative nucleocapsid antibodies.

Material: CD4+ T cells from PBMCs cultured with SARS-CoV-2 spike peptides, obtained before COVID-19 vaccination. The chain employs TRBV11-2 and TRBJ2-1; 9 bases map to TRBD2. The sequence came from a human donor who received a COVID-19 vaccine. The CDR3 region has the DNA TGTGCCAGCAGCTTGCTCAGCGGGGGGTCCCCCCGTAATGAGCAGTTCTTC. Translating gives CASSLLSGGSPRNEQFF. Using reference TRBV11-2 and TRBJ2-1 for the parts outside the CDR3, the full variable domain is EAGVAQSPRYKIIEKRQSVAFWCNPISGHATLYWYQQILGQGPKLLIQFQNNGVVDDSQLPKDRFSAERLKGVDSTLKIQPAKLEDSAVYLCASSLLSGGSPRNEQFFGPGTRLTVL.